This T cell receptor (beta chain) was retrieved from a study of post-analysis software for immune sequencing data. Whole-study context: The courses of disease that were included comprised relapsing-remitting, secondary progressive and progressive-relapsing multiple sclerosis.

Study results and limitations: When patients were compared with controls, 4 or 5 TRBV segments were more frequent, TRBV5-6, TRBV5-1 and TRBV20-1 among them. Normalized Chao1 diversity was significantly lower in multiple sclerosis patients than in controls.

Unique molecular identifiers tagged the TCR beta cDNA libraries. TCRdb independently ran MiXCR on the PCR reads; one entry per CDR3 protein. The repertoire includes about 620,000 distinct CDR3 sequences, about 40% of them detected once, and about 1.5% sits in the top ten. This CDR3 is built from 15 residues. Deletions cut 5 bases from V and 6 bases from J, with 17 bases between. About this clonotype itself: Its target is unknown.

The chain joins TRBV12-3 or TRBV12-4 to TRBJ2-1, with D unresolved. The sequenced sample consisted of blood. This TCR derives from a girl aged 5-17 years with multiple sclerosis. The DNA for the CDR3 is TGTGCCAGCAGTATAGTAAGGCCGGCCTCCAATGAGCAGTTCTTC. It encodes CASSIVRPASNEQFF.